The rows below give T cell receptor beta chains drawn from one sample of a study of blood T cell repertoires in COVID-19. The data were produced by immunoSEQ multiplex PCR, yet TCRdb's version contains in-frame clones alone and is incomplete. This sample has roughly 340,000 clones, with 80% to 90% found just once. The sequencing input was peripheral blood. The receptors come from a woman in her fifties or sixties with COVID-19, enrolled during active disease. The CDR3 runs from the conserved cysteine through the conserved F or W. Clone size, where shown, is once, few, many, or a class for clones that have expanded.

size: .
V: TRBV7-2
J: TRBJ1-2
CDR3: CASRPQGTHPYGYTF

size: .
V: TRBV6-1
J: TRBJ1-4
CDR3: CASSGTGTGIRATNEKLFF

size: .
V: TRBV14
J: TRBJ2-7
CDR3: CASSLAGLHYEQYF

size: .
V: TRBV18
J: TRBJ1-5
CDR3: CASSVQFGQGADQPQHF

size: .
V: TRBV30
J: TRBJ2-5
CDR3: CAWSATSRQETQYF

size: few
V: TRBV7-6
J: TRBJ1-1
CDR3: CASSLRSGGDGTEAFF

size: .
V: TRBV19
J: TRBJ1-2
CDR3: CASSKPTEIHYGYTF

size: .
V: TRBV29-1
J: TRBJ2-5
CDR3: CSVDRVQETQYF

size: .
V: TRBV24-1
J: TRBJ2-1
CDR3: CATSATPSHNEQFF

size: .
V: TRBV3-1/TRBV3-2
J: TRBJ1-1
CDR3: CASSQAGVGAFF

size: .
V: TRBV9
J: TRBJ2-3
CDR3: CASSVGASGTDTQYF

size: .
V: TRBV3-1/TRBV3-2
J: TRBJ2-1
CDR3: CASSWRAGFGHNEQFF

size: few
V: TRBV18
J: TRBJ1-5
CDR3: CASSPLQLTGGSNQPQHF

size: few
V: TRBV24-1
J: TRBJ2-1
CDR3: CATNGQGYEQFF

size: .
V: TRBV9
J: TRBJ2-7
CDR3: CASSVAPGLADSYEQYF

size: .
V: TRBV5-4
J: TRBJ1-2
CDR3: CASTPDQTGANYGYTF

size: .
V: TRBV5-1
J: TRBJ2-3
CDR3: CASSWAVFRESTDTQYF

size: .
V: TRBV6-6
J: TRBJ1-2
CDR3: CASSYSSGNGYTF

size: .
V: TRBV5-1
J: TRBJ1-5
CDR3: CASSSQGPQPQHF

size: .
V: TRBV18
J: TRBJ2-7
CDR3: CASSPGQTPTYEQYF

size: .
V: TRBV24-1
J: TRBJ2-7
CDR3: CATSDSGSGRNEQYF

size: .
V: TRBV7-9
J: TRBJ1-2
CDR3: CASSLAASLNYGYTF

size: .
V: TRBV18
J: TRBJ2-2
CDR3: CASSSSGSSGTGELFF

size: .
V: TRBV29-1
J: TRBJ2-2
CDR3: CSVKTRDRGAAMPTGELFF

size: .
V: TRBV11-2
J: TRBJ1-2
CDR3: CASSSIQGTNNYGYTF

size: once
V: TRBV7-3
J: TRBJ1-6
CDR3: CASSLAGLNSPLHF

size: .
V: TRBV6-5
J: TRBJ2-3
CDR3: CASSSLAGGNTQYF

size: .
V: TRBV21-1
J: TRBJ2-7
CDR3: CASSSQDRDYQPYEQYF

size: once
V: TRBV19
J: TRBJ1-3
CDR3: CASVDPGYDSGNTIYF

size: .
V: TRBV7-9
J: TRBJ2-7
CDR3: CASSSMDRGSYEQYF

size: .
V: TRBV5-1
J: TRBJ1-1
CDR3: CASRYSVREENTEAFF

size: .
V: TRBV9
J: TRBJ2-2
CDR3: CASSVGLAVKAGELFF

size: .
V: TRBV27
J: TRBJ1-1
CDR3: CASRQDRQLNTEAFF

size: .
V: TRBV7-8
J: TRBJ1-5
CDR3: CASSLALSSGAVDQPQHF

size: .
V: TRBV14
J: TRBJ2-3
CDR3: CASSQDIGRPSTDTQYF

size: once
V: TRBV3-1/TRBV3-2
J: TRBJ2-7
CDR3: CASSQERSIPYEQYF